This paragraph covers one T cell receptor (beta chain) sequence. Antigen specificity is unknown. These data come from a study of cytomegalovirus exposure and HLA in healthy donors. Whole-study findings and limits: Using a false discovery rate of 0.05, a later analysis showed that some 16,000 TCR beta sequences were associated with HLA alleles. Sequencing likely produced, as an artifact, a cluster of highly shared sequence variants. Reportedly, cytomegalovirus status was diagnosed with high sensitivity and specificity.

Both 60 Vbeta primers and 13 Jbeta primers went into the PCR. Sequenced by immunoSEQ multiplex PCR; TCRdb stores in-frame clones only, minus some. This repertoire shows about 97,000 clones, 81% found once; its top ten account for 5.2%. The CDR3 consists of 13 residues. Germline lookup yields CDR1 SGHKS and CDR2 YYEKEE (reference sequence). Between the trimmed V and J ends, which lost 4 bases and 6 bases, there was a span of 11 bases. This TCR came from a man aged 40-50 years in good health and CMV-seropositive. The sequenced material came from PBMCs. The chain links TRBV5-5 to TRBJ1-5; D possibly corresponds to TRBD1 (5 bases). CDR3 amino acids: CASSQDSFQPQHF. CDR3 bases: TGTGCCAGCAGCCAAGACAGTTTTCAGCCCCAGCATTTT.